Listed below are T cell receptor beta chains from one sample, sequenced in a study of Graves' ophthalmopathy and Graves' hyperthyroidism. In TCRdb, the multiplex PCR reads were re-called with MiXCR into one record per CDR3 protein. The sample yields 300,000 to 400,000 distinct CDR3 sequences, approximately 17% seen once. Sequences were obtained from peripheral blood. These TCRs come from an adult woman with stable Graves' hyperthyroidism. The CDR3 runs from the conserved cysteine through the conserved F or W. A D gene is named only where the DNA matches it firmly.

>TRBV6-5|TRBJ2-5|TRBD2
CASSYSTRTSGRKTQYF
>TRBV20-1|TRBJ2-7|TRBD2
CSAQPSGRENEQYF
>TRBV9|TRBJ2-2|TRBD2
CASSPRGRGVTGELFF
>TRBV19|TRBJ1-2|TRBD1
CASCPRDRERGYTF
>TRBV5-1|TRBJ2-4|TRBD1
CASSLGQGVAKNIQYF
>TRBV28|TRBJ1-2|TRBD1
CASSTLTGGAGYGYTF
>TRBV27|TRBJ1-6|TRBD1
CASSLRGGQGLDSPLHF
>TRBV20-1|TRBJ1-6|-
CSASTGPNSPLHF
>TRBV5-1|TRBJ2-7|TRBD1
CASRDGTGGTYEQYF
>TRBV4-1|TRBJ1-2|-
CASSYVGGKGYTF
>TRBV28|TRBJ1-2|-
CASSYDNGYYGYTF
>TRBV14|TRBJ2-2|-
CASSQGSPMWELFF
>TRBV9|TRBJ2-5|-
CASSVGPEETQYF
>TRBV29-1|TRBJ2-2|-
CSVRDTGPGELFF
>TRBV19|TRBJ1-5|-
CASRETGDWEPQHF
>TRBV19|TRBJ1-2|-
CASSITAYGYTF
>TRBV7-2|TRBJ1-5|-
CASIPGVRGQPQHF
>TRBV12-3/TRBV12-4|TRBJ2-7|-
CASSLWGGSDYEQYF
>TRBV6-5|TRBJ2-7|TRBD2
CASSLTSGSYEQYF
>TRBV29-1|TRBJ1-2|-
CSVLQGDYTF
>TRBV2|TRBJ2-5|-
CASSEMEETQYF
>TRBV11-2|TRBJ1-1|-
CASSLGYARTNHSPFEAFF
>TRBV11-2|TRBJ1-1|TRBD1
CASSFHRGTEAFF
>TRBV6-1|TRBJ2-2|-
CASSNYPNTGELFF
>TRBV7-6|TRBJ2-5|-
CASSVRLQEQETQYF
>TRBV10-3|TRBJ1-5|TRBD1
CAISGTDNQPQHF
>TRBV6-2/TRBV6-3|TRBJ1-1|TRBD1
CASSYPRQGSLNTEAFF
>TRBV4-1|TRBJ1-1|-
CASRRMVNTEAFF
>TRBV4-2|TRBJ2-4|-
CASSQATENIQYF
>TRBV6-5|TRBJ2-5|-
CASRTSTGTLEQETQYF
>TRBV9|TRBJ2-2|TRBD1
CASSANRGPGELFF
>TRBV7-2|TRBJ2-7|TRBD1
CASSFTGVYEQYF
>TRBV28|TRBJ1-2|TRBD1
CASSDPEGGRGHGYTF
>TRBV5-1|TRBJ2-7|-
CASSLVGGTGLGEQYF
>TRBV7-2|TRBJ2-7|-
CASSLGWYEQYF
>TRBV6-1|TRBJ2-7|-
CASSLFKGDPLYEQYF
>TRBV28|TRBJ1-2|-
CASSSWFGYTF
>TRBV4-1|TRBJ2-4|-
CASSQDTSADIQYF
>TRBV24-1|TRBJ2-2|TRBD2
CATSDLAGNTGELFF
>TRBV27|TRBJ2-7|TRBD1
CASSEGDSLSYEQYF
>TRBV28|TRBJ2-5|TRBD2
CASSSAGGTQETQYF
>TRBV29-1|TRBJ1-5|-
CSARLADQPQHF
>TRBV20-1|TRBJ2-7|-
CSANDRRSAYEQYF
>TRBV6-5|TRBJ2-5|-
CASSYAAWGRGETQYF
>TRBV30|TRBJ2-7|TRBD2
CAWNLPSGSRYEQYF
>TRBV29-1|TRBJ2-2|-
CSVPRATRSGELFF
>TRBV6-1|TRBJ2-5|-
CASSEFGGSSRETQYF
>TRBV12-3/TRBV12-4|TRBJ1-2|-
CASSLGFTRGGYTF
>TRBV4-1|TRBJ2-5|-
CASSQDNGQETQYF
>TRBV12-3/TRBV12-4|TRBJ1-6|-
CASSSQGRGFGPLHF
>TRBV20-1|TRBJ1-2|-
CSAYRTYGYTF
>TRBV10-3|TRBJ2-2|-
CAISESGVGLVTGELFF
>TRBV6-2/TRBV6-3|TRBJ2-5|TRBD1
CASSYGTGIETQYF
>TRBV28|TRBJ1-1|TRBD1
CASSRTGGTEAFF